This entry is about one T cell receptor (beta chain). Its antigen remains unknown. The data were obtained in a study of STAT5B mutations in CD4+ large granular lymphocyte leukemia. Study-wide points: Patient CD4-sorted repertoires looked more clonal than healthy CD4+ repertoires, even without putative leukemic clones. Less than 30% of private leukemic clonotypes occurred rarely in other patients' non-leukemic repertoires. Top patient clones used TRBV06 genes more often: 8/27 versus 2/35 in controls.

CDR3 length equals 12 residues. V lost 4 bases and J 4 bases, leaving 8 bases between the germline ends. Germline V lookup: CDR1 WSHSY, CDR2 SAAADI. Profiling relied on immunoSEQ multiplex PCR, and the TCRdb table lists in-frame clones only, not all of them. The sample yields approximately 52,000 clones, roughly 72% seen once. Controls came from buffy coats of healthy blood donors. The source of this sequence is a human donor in good health. Sequenced material: CD4+ T cells from blood buffy coats. V and J are TRBV10-2 and TRBJ2-7; maybe TRBD2 (6 bases). The CDR3 region is CASSVTSYEQYF. The CDR3 region has the DNA TGCGCCAGCAGTGTGACTAGTTACGAGCAGTACTTC.